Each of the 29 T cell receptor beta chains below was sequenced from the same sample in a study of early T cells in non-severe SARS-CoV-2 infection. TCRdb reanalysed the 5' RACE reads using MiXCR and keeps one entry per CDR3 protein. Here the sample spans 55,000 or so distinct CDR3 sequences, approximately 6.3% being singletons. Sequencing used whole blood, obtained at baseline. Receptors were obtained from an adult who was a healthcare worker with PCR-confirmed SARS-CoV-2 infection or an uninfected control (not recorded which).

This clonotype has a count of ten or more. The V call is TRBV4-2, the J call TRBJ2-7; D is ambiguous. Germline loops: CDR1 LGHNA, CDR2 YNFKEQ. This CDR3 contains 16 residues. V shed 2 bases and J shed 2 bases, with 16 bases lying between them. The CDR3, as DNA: TGTGCCAGCAGCCAATCTATGGAAATAGAAACCTACGAGCAGTACTTC. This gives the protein CASSQSMEIETYEQYF.

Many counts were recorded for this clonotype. CDR3 sequence reads: CASIGGGGDTQYF. For the CDR3, the DNA is TGTGCCAGCATAGGGGGGGGCGGAGATACGCAGTATTTT. This chain links TRBV28 with TRBJ2-3; weak D call: TRBD2 (7 bases). V lost 7 bases and J 5 bases, leaving 13 bases between the germline ends. Germline values: CDR1 MDHEN, CDR2 SYDVKM. This CDR3 contains 13 residues. Drawing the rest from reference TRBV28 and TRBJ2-3, the complete variable domain is DVKVTQSSRYLVKRTGEKVFLECVQDMDHENMFWYRQDPGLGLRLIYFSYDVKMKEKGDIPEGYSVSREKKERFSLILESASTNQTSMYLCASIGGGGDTQYFGPGTRLTVL.

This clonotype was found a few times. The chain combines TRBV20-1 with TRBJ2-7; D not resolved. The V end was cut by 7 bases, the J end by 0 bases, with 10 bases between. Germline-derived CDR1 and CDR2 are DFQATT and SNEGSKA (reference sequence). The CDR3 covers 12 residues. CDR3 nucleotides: TGCAGTGTGCAGGCCCCCTCCTACGAGCAGTACTTC. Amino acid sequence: CSVQAPSYEQYF.

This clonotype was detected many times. DNA of the CDR3: TGTGCCTGGAGTGTATCCCGGACGCAGGGTGCCAATGAAAAACTGTTTTTT. Translating gives CAWSVSRTQGANEKLFF. The V and J genes are TRBV30 and TRBJ1-4; maybe TRBD1 (5 bases). This CDR3 region has 17 residues. The germline V and J ends were trimmed by 0 bases and 5 bases, with 19 bases remaining between them. In germline, CDR1 is GTSNPN, CDR2 SVGIG (reference sequence).

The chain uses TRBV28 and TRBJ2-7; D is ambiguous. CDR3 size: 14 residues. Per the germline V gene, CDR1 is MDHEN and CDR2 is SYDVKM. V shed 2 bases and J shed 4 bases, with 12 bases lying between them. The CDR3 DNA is TGTGCCAGCAGTTTAAGCTCAGTGAAATACGAGCAGTACTTC. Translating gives CASSLSSVKYEQYF.

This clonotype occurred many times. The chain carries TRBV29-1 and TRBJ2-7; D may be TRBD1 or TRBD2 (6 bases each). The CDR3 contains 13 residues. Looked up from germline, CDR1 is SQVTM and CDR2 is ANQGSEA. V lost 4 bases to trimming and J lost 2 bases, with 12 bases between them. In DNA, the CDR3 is TGCAGCGTTGGCGGGACAAAAACCTACGAGCAGTACTTC. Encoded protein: CSVGGTKTYEQYF.

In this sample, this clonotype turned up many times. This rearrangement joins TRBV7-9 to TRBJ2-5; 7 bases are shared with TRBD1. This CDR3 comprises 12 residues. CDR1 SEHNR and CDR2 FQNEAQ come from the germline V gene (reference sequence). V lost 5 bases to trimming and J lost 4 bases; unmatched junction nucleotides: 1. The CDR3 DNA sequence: TGTGCCAGCAGCAGGGGGCGAGAGACCCAGTACTTC. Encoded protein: CASSRGRETQYF.

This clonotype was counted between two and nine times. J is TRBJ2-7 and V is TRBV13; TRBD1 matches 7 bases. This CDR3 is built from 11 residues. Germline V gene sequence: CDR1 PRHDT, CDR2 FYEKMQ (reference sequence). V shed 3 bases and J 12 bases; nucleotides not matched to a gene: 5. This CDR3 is CASSLERTGYF. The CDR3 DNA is TGTGCCAGCAGCTTGGAACGGACAGGGTACTTC.

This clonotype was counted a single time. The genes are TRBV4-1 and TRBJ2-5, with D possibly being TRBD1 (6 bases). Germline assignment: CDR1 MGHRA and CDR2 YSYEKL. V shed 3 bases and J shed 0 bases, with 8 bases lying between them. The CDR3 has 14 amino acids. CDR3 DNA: TGCGCCAGCAGCCACAGGACAGACCAAGAGACCCAGTACTTC. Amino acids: CASSHRTDQETQYF.

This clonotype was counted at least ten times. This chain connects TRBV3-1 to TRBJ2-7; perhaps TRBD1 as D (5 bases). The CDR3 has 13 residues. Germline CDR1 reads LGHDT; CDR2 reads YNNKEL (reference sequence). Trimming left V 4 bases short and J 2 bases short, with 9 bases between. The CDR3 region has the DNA TGTGCCAGCAGCCTCGGACAAACCTACGAGCAGTACTTC. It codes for CASSLGQTYEQYF.

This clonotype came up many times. CDR3 sequence reads: CASSARTGTDTQYF. In DNA form, the CDR3 reads TGTGCCAGCAGCGCAAGGACCGGCACAGATACGCAGTATTTT. The gene calls are TRBV9 and TRBJ2-3; D is uncertain. The CDR3 sequence is 14 residues long. V lost 3 bases to trimming and J lost 1 base, with 9 bases between them. The germline gives CDR1 SGDLS, CDR2 YYNGEE.

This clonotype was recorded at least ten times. The CDR3 bases are TGTGCCAGCAGTGCCACGAAGGTTATACAGCAGTACTTC. This encodes CASSATKVIQQYF. The chain employs TRBV6-2 or TRBV6-3 and TRBJ2-7; D gene unclear. Germline lookup yields CDR1 MNHEY and CDR2 SVGEGT. The V and J ends lost 5 bases and 8 bases respectively, with 16 bases between them. The CDR3 has 13 amino acids.

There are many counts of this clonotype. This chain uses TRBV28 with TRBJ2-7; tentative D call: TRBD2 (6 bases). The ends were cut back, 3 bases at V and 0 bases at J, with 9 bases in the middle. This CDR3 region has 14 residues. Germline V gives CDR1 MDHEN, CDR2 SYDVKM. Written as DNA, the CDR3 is TGTGCCAGCAGTTTGACTAGTCACTCCTACGAGCAGTACTTC. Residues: CASSLTSHSYEQYF. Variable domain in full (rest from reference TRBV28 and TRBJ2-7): DVKVTQSSRYLVKRTGEKVFLECVQDMDHENMFWYRQDPGLGLRLIYFSYDVKMKEKGDIPEGYSVSREKKERFSLILESASTNQTSMYLCASSLTSHSYEQYFGPGTRLTVT.

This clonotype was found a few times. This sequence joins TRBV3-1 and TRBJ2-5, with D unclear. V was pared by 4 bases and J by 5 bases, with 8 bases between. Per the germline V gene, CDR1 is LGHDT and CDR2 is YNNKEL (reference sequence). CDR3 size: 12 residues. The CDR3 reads CASSPGRETQYF. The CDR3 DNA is TGTGCCAGCAGCCCAGGTCGGGAGACCCAGTACTTC.

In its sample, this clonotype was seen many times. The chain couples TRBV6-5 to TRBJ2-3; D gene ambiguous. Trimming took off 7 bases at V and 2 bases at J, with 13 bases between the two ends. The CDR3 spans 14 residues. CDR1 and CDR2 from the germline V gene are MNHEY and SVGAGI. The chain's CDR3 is CASIGPGLTDTQYF. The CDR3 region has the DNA TGTGCCAGCATCGGTCCGGGCCTCACAGATACGCAGTATTTT.

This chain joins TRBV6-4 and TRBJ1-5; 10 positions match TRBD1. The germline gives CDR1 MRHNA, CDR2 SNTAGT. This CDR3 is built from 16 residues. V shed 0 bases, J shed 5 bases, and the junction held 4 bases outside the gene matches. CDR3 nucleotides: TGTGCCAGCAGTGACTCGTTGGGGACAGGGGATCAGCCCCAGCATTTT. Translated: CASSDSLGTGDQPQHF.

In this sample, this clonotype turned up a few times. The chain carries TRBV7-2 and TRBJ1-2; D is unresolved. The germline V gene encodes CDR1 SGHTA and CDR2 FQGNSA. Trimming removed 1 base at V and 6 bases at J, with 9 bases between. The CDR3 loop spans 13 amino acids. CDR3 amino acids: CASSLGIPDGYTF. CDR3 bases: TGTGCCAGCAGCTTAGGAATTCCAGATGGCTACACCTTC.

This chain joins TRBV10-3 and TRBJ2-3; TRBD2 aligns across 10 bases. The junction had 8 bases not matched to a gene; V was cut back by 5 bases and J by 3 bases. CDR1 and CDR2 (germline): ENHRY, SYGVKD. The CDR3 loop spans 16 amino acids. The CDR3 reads CAISRVAGGTTDTQYF. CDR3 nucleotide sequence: TGTGCCATCAGTCGGGTAGCGGGGGGCACTACAGATACGCAGTATTTT.

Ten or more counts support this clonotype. For the CDR3, the DNA is TGTGCCAGTAGTTGGACGGACTCCTACAATGAGCAGTTCTTC. It encodes CASSWTDSYNEQFF. The chain is built from TRBV19 and TRBJ2-1; D is uncertain. Per the germline V gene, CDR1 is LNHDA and CDR2 is SQIVND (reference sequence). The CDR3 loop spans 14 amino acids. V gave up 5 bases and J gave up 0 bases, with 8 bases separating them. The variable domain in full, with the rest retrieved from reference TRBV19 and TRBJ2-1, is DGGITQSPKYLFRKEGQNVTLSCEQNLNHDAMYWYRQDPGQGLRLIYYSQIVNDFQKGDIAEGYSVSREKKESFPLTVTSAQKNPTAFYLCASSWTDSYNEQFFGPGTRLTVL.

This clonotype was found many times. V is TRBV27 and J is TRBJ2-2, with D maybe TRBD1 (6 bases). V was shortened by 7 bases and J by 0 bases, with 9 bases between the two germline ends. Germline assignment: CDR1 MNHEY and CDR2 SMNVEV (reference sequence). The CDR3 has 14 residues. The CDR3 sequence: CASKGTPNTGELFF. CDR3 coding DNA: TGTGCCAGCAAGGGGACACCGAACACCGGGGAGCTGTTTTTT.

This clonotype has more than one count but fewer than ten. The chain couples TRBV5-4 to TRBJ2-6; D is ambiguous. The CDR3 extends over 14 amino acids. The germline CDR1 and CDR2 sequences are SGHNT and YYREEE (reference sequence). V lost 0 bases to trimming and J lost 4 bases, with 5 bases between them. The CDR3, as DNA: TGTGCCAGCAGCTTGGCCGAGGGGGCCAACGTCCTGACTTTC. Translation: CASSLAEGANVLTF.

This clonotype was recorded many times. The DNA of the CDR3 is TGTGCCTGGAGTGAGACCAGGGGAAAACTGTTTTTT. This gives the protein CAWSETRGKLFF. This chain joins TRBV30 and TRBJ1-4; TRBD1 might be the D (6 bases). The V gene's germline CDR1 is GTSNPN and CDR2 SVGIG (reference sequence). V was clipped by 1 base and J by 10 bases, with 10 bases between them. The CDR3 totals 12 residues.

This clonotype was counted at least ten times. The CDR3 coding sequence is TGTGCCAGCAGTTTAGGCCCCGAGCAGTACTTC. Its protein is CASSLGPEQYF. This sequence joins TRBV12-3 or TRBV12-4 and TRBJ2-7; D call uncertain. The CDR3 totals 11 residues. Trimming took 1 base from V and 6 from J, leaving 4 bases between them.

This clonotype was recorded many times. Here the CDR3 DNA reads TGTGCCAGCAGTGAAGCGCTGGACAGGAGATTTTGGCGGCAGTTCTTC. Protein: CASSEALDRRFWRQFF. The chain has TRBV6-1 and TRBJ2-1; 7 bases are a match to TRBD1. Germline V lookup: CDR1 MNHNS, CDR2 SASEGT. The J segment lost 12 bases and the V segment lost 0 bases, leaving 14 bases of the junction unmatched. This CDR3 is 16 amino acids long.

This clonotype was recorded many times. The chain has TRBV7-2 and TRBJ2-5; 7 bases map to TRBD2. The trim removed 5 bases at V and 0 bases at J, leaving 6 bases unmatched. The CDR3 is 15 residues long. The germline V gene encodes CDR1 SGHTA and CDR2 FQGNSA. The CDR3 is CASSLTSRYQETQYF. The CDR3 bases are TGTGCCAGCAGCCTGACTAGCAGATACCAAGAGACCCAGTACTTC. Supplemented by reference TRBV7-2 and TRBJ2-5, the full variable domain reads GAGVSQSPSNKVTEKGKDVELRCDPISGHTALYWYRQSLGQGLEFLIYFQGNSAPDKSGLPSDRFSAERTGGSVSTLTIQRTQQEDSAVYLCASSLTSRYQETQYFGPGTRLLVL.

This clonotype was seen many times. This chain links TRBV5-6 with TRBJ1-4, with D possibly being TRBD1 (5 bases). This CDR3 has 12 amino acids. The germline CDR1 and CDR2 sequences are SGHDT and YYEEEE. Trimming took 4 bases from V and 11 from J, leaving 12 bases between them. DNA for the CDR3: TGTGCCAGCAGCCCTTTTGCAGGGAAACTGTTTTTT. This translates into CASSPFAGKLFF.

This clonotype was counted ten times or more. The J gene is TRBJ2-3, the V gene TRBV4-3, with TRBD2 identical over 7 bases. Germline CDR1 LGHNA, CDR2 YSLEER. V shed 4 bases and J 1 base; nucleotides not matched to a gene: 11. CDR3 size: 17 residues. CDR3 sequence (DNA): TGCGCCAGCAGCCCGAACCCTCTGGCGGGGGGCACAGATACGCAGTATTTT. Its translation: CASSPNPLAGGTDTQYF.

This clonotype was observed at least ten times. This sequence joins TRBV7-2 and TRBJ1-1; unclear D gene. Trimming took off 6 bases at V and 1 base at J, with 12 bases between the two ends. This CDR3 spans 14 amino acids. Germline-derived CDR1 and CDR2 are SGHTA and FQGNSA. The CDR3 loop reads CASRWNAANTEAFF. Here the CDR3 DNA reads TGTGCCAGCAGATGGAATGCAGCGAACACTGAAGCTTTCTTT.

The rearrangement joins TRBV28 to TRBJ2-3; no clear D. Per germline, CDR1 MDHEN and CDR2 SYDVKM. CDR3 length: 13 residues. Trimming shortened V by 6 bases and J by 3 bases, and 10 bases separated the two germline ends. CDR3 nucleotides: TGTGCCAGCAGCCTGGGTGGTACAGATACGCAGTATTTT. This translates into CASSLGGTDTQYF. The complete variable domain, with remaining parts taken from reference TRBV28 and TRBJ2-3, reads DVKVTQSSRYLVKRTGEKVFLECVQDMDHENMFWYRQDPGLGLRLIYFSYDVKMKEKGDIPEGYSVSREKKERFSLILESASTNQTSMYLCASSLGGTDTQYFGPGTRLTVL.